This T cell receptor beta chain was observed in a study of cytomegalovirus exposure and HLA in healthy donors. The germline V gene encodes CDR1 SGHKS and CDR2 YYEKEE (reference sequence). The V and J ends lost 4 bases and 4 bases respectively, with 19 bases between them. This CDR3 comprises 16 residues. The PCR ran on 60 Vbeta and 13 Jbeta primers. Assay used: immunoSEQ multiplex PCR; TCRdb lists only in-frame clones, some missing. The data hold some 150,000 clones, with less than 85% observed a single time. About this clone: Antigen unknown.

General study points: Rare TCR sequences predominated, though certain public TCRs were found in many donors.

The source is a man aged 40-50 years in good health and CMV-seronegative. Sequences were obtained from PBMCs. The V gene is TRBV5-5, the J gene TRBJ2-3; weak D call: TRBD1 (5 bases). CDR3 in DNA: TGTGCCAGCAGCCCCTACTCAGGGTTCGGGCCAGATACGCAGTATTTT. Translation: CASSPYSGFGPDTQYF.